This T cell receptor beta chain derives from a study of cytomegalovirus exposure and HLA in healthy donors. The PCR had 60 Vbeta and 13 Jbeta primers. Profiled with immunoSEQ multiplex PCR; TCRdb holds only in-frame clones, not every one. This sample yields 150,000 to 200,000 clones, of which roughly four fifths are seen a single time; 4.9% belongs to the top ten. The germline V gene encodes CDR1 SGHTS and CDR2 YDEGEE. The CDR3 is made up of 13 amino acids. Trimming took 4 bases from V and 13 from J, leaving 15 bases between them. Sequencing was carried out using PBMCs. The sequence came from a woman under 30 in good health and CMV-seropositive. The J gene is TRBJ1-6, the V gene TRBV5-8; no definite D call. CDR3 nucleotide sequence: TGTGCCAGCAGCCGCGGGCGAGGGTTCCCCCTCCACTTT. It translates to CASSRGRGFPLHF.